One and the same sample provided the 23 T cell receptor beta chains below, sequenced in a study of Ad26.COV2.S vaccination and SARS-CoV-2 variants. Noted treatment: roughly 20 received Ad26.COV2.S at low or high dose, single or two shots; 5 received placebo; per-sample allocation not given. The samples were gathered on day 63 after the first injection of vaccine or placebo. Measured with immunoSEQ multiplex PCR; TCRdb has only the in-frame clones, and not every one. Of approximately 400,000 clones listed, 83% are singletons. Sample: peripheral blood, taken in a trial of Ad26.COV2.S vaccine versus placebo. The receptors shown here come from a person aged 18-65 years who received the Ad26.COV2.S COVID-19 vaccine or a placebo.

V and J are TRBV6-2 or TRBV6-3 and TRBJ1-5; no clear D gene. The V end lost 2 bases, the J end lost 0 bases, and 8 bases lay between the germline ends. Germline CDR1 is MNHEY and CDR2 is SVGEGT. This CDR3 is 15 amino acids long. The CDR3 loop is CASSYGPLSNQPQHF. In DNA, the CDR3 is TGTGCCAGCAGTTACGGTCCACTTAGCAATCAGCCCCAGCATTTT.

The gene calls are TRBV5-4 and TRBJ2-5; a weak D match, TRBD2 (6 bases). The CDR3 consists of 15 residues. V dropped 4 bases and J dropped 2 bases, with 15 bases sitting between them. Germline V gene lookup returns CDR1 SGHNT and CDR2 YYREEE (reference sequence). The CDR3 region has the DNA TGTGCCAGCAGCACGTCCAGGGACTCACAAGAGACCCAGTACTTC. This gives the protein CASSTSRDSQETQYF.

This chain uses TRBV7-2 with TRBJ1-3; TRBD1 is a possible D gene (5 bases). V was pared by 5 bases and J by 2 bases, with 13 bases between. CDR1 and CDR2 from the germline V gene are SGHTA and FQGNSA. The CDR3 spans 15 residues. The CDR3 reads CASSPISGAGNTIYF. In DNA, the CDR3 is TGTGCCAGCAGCCCAATCTCGGGGGCTGGAAACACCATATATTTT.

The chain has TRBV27 and TRBJ1-2; D is possibly TRBD1 (5 bases). Trimming removed 5 bases at V and 7 bases at J, with 20 bases between. The CDR3 contains 15 residues. The germline CDR1 and CDR2 sequences are MNHEY and SMNVEV (reference sequence). The CDR3 bases are TGTGCCAGCAGTCCCAGTAGGGGTATCGCGACTGGCTACACCTTC. Its protein is CASSPSRGIATGYTF.

This chain joins TRBV19 and TRBJ2-1, with 7 nucleotides matching TRBD1. The CDR3 extends over 14 amino acids. V dropped 5 bases and J dropped 8; count of bases not matched to a gene: 9. Germline-derived CDR1 and CDR2 are LNHDA and SQIVND (reference sequence). The CDR3 coding sequence is TGTGCCAGTAGTCTGACGACAGGGTGGGATGAGCAGTTCTTC. It specifies CASSLTTGWDEQFF. The full variable domain, completed using reference TRBV19 and TRBJ2-1, is DGGITQSPKYLFRKEGQNVTLSCEQNLNHDAMYWYRQDPGQGLRLIYYSQIVNDFQKGDIAEGYSVSREKKESFPLTVTSAQKNPTAFYLCASSLTTGWDEQFFGPGTRLTVL.

The V and J genes are TRBV6-4 and TRBJ2-1; maybe TRBD1 (5 bases). Per the germline V gene, CDR1 is MRHNA and CDR2 is SNTAGT. Trimming cost V 3 bases and J 3 bases, with 9 bases left between them. The CDR3 extends over 14 amino acids. The CDR3 coding sequence is TGTGCCAGCAGTGAGCAGGGTGGCTACAATGAGCAGTTCTTC. It translates to CASSEQGGYNEQFF.

This clone occurred once. V and J are TRBV6-2 or TRBV6-3 and TRBJ2-2, with 9 bases fitting TRBD2. J was trimmed by 4 bases and V by 2 bases; bases with no gene match: 11. CDR3 length: 18 residues. The germline V gene encodes CDR1 MNHEY and CDR2 SVGEGT. CDR3 DNA: TGTGCCAGCAGTTACGAGCCTCTTAGCGGGAGCCTCACCGGGGAGCTGTTTTTT. Its protein is CASSYEPLSGSLTGELFF.

The chain employs TRBV4-1 and TRBJ1-2; D gene unclear. The CDR3 totals 15 residues. Germline V lookup: CDR1 MGHRA, CDR2 YSYEKL. V lost 0 bases, J lost 3 bases, and 11 bases lay in between. CDR3: CASSQDQRGYYGYTF. The CDR3 DNA reads as TGCGCCAGCAGCCAAGATCAGCGGGGATACTATGGCTACACCTTC.

The chain has TRBV5-1 and TRBJ2-3, with a weak D call TRBD2 (6 bases). The V end lost 5 bases, the J end lost 0 bases, and 16 bases lay between the germline ends. Germline values: CDR1 SGHRS, CDR2 YFSETQ. The CDR3 has 16 amino acids. CDR3 nucleotide sequence: TGCGCCAGCAGTTTATTCGGGGGAGGTAGCACAGATACGCAGTATTTT. Its protein product is CASSLFGGGSTDTQYF. The full variable domain, rest sourced from reference TRBV5-1 and TRBJ2-3, is KAGVTQTPRYLIKTRGQQVTLSCSPISGHRSVSWYQQTPGQGLQFLFEYFSETQRNKGNFPGRFSGRQFSNSRSEMNVSTLELGDSALYLCASSLFGGGSTDTQYFGPGTRLTVL.

The chain carries TRBV30 and TRBJ2-2; TRBD2 matches 10 bases. Unmatched junction bases numbered 4, after V lost 3 bases and J lost 3 bases. From germline, CDR1 is GTSNPN and CDR2 SVGIG (reference sequence). The CDR3 loop spans 15 amino acids. This CDR3 is CAWRVLAGYTGELFF. CDR3 bases: TGTGCCTGGAGGGTACTAGCGGGATACACCGGGGAGCTGTTTTTT. The full variable domain, in which reference TRBV30 and TRBJ2-2 provide the parts outside the CDR3, is SQTIHQWPATLVQPVGSPLSLECTVEGTSNPNLYWYRQAAGRGLQLLFYSVGIGQISSEVPQNLSASRPQDRQFILSSKKLLLSDSGFYLCAWRVLAGYTGELFFGEGSRLTVL.

This clone was found once. The CDR3 reads CASSLGAGEQFF. The CDR3 coding sequence is TGTGCCAGCAGTTTAGGAGCAGGTGAGCAGTTCTTC. V and J are TRBV12-3 or TRBV12-4 and TRBJ2-1; D uncertain. The germline V and J ends were trimmed by 1 base and 9 bases, with 7 bases remaining between them. The CDR3 extends over 12 amino acids.

The CDR3 DNA reads TGTGCCAGCAGCCAAGACCCCCCGCGCACCTCTGGAAACACCATATATTTT. Amino acid sequence: CASSQDPPRTSGNTIYF. The chain combines TRBV3-1 (or the pseudogene TRBV3-2) with TRBJ1-3, with unresolved D. CDR1 is LGHDT, CDR2 YNNKEL, per germline (reference sequence). V was clipped by 0 bases and J by 0 bases, with 12 bases between them. This CDR3 is built from 17 residues.

The rearrangement joins TRBV19 to TRBJ2-3; unclear D gene. The CDR3 sequence is 11 residues long. Germline V CDR1 and CDR2: LNHDA, SQIVND (reference sequence). V dropped 6 bases and J dropped 8 bases, with 9 bases sitting between them. The CDR3 coding sequence is TGTGCCAGTAGCAATTTTGGTACGCAGTATTTT. Translated: CASSNFGTQYF.

This chain joins TRBV27 and TRBJ1-6, with TRBD1 identical over 7 bases. Germline V gene data show CDR1 as MNHEY and CDR2 as SMNVEV (reference sequence). The length of the CDR3 is 16 residues. V shed 5 bases and J 5 bases; nucleotides not matched to a gene: 9. CDR3 DNA: TGTGCCAGCAGTATCCCCCGACAGGGACATAATTCACCCCTCCACTTT. Its translation is CASSIPRQGHNSPLHF.

V usage is TRBV7-3 and J usage is TRBJ2-7; 7 positions match TRBD1. The CDR3 is made up of 13 amino acids. Trimming cost V 5 bases and J 5 bases; bases outside gene matches: 6. The germline V gene has CDR1 SGHTA and CDR2 FQGTGA. In DNA form, the CDR3 reads TGTGCCAGCAGCCCAACAGGGGTCCACGAGCAGTACTTC. Translated: CASSPTGVHEQYF.

The chain recombines TRBV5-1 with TRBJ2-3; 11 bases align to TRBD2. The CDR3 has 15 amino acids. Trimming at V came to 4 bases and at J to 0 bases, leaving 1 base not matched to a gene. CDR1 and CDR2 from the germline V gene are SGHRS and YFSETQ. In nucleotides, the CDR3 is TGCGCCAGCAGCCGACTAGCGGGGAGCACAGATACGCAGTATTTT. Translated, it gives CASSRLAGSTDTQYF.

The chain's CDR3 is CAISESGAGGELFF. The DNA of the CDR3 is TGTGCCATCAGTGAGTCGGGGGCAGGCGGGGAGCTGTTTTTT. The chain is built from TRBV10-3 and TRBJ2-2, with a tentative D call TRBD1 (6 bases). V was pared by 0 bases and J by 7 bases, with 9 bases between. The CDR3 contains 14 residues. Germline CDR1 is ENHRY and CDR2 is SYGVKD.

The CDR3 DNA is TGTGCCAGCAGTTCGCCTCCGACAGGGAAGCTCGAAGCTTTCTTT. Its translation: CASSSPPTGKLEAFF. The rearrangement links TRBV27 to TRBJ1-1; 7 nucleotides line up with TRBD1. The germline gives CDR1 MNHEY, CDR2 SMNVEV (reference sequence). Losses at the gene ends were 4 bases for V and 8 bases for J; bases not matched to a gene: 13. This CDR3 spans 15 amino acids.

The gene calls are TRBV28 and TRBJ1-3; 7 nucleotides line up with TRBD1. The germline V gene encodes CDR1 MDHEN and CDR2 SYDVKM. The CDR3 loop spans 15 amino acids. V trimming: 3 bases; J trimming: 2 bases; junction bases outside the gene matches: 4. CDR3 DNA: TGTGCCAGCAGTTTCAGGGGGAAAACTGGAAACACCATATATTTT. Protein sequence: CASSFRGKTGNTIYF. The complete variable domain, with remaining parts taken from reference TRBV28 and TRBJ1-3, reads DVKVTQSSRYLVKRTGEKVFLECVQDMDHENMFWYRQDPGLGLRLIYFSYDVKMKEKGDIPEGYSVSREKKERFSLILESASTNQTSMYLCASSFRGKTGNTIYFGEGSWLTVV.

The chain is built from TRBV11-2 and TRBJ2-7, with D tentatively TRBD1 or TRBD2 (5 bases each). Germline V gene sequence: CDR1 SGHAT, CDR2 FQNNGV. The CDR3 has 16 amino acids. The V and J ends lost 6 bases and 3 bases respectively, with 21 bases between them. The CDR3 spells CASSYRGRRDGYEQYF. In nucleotides, the CDR3 is TGTGCCAGCAGTTACCGCGGACGCAGGGACGGCTACGAGCAGTACTTC.

This sequence joins TRBV28 and TRBJ1-2, with TRBD1 matching over 10 bases. Germline CDR1 is MDHEN and CDR2 is SYDVKM. This CDR3 region has 16 residues. V shed 2 bases and J 8 bases; nucleotides not matched to a gene: 11. The CDR3 protein is CASSLNNPGQGVGYTF. The CDR3 nucleotides read TGTGCCAGCAGTTTAAATAATCCTGGACAGGGGGTCGGCTACACCTTC.

The chain joins TRBV12-3 or TRBV12-4 to TRBJ2-5; D remains ambiguous. The V end lost 2 bases, the J end lost 0 bases, and 4 bases lay between the germline ends. The CDR3 is 13 amino acids. In DNA, the CDR3 is TGTGCCAGCAGTTTAAACCACCAAGAGACCCAGTACTTC. Its protein is CASSLNHQETQYF.

This chain connects TRBV5-1 to TRBJ1-6; D is unclear. Germline CDR1 reads SGHRS; CDR2 reads YFSETQ. The V end was cut by 3 bases, the J end by 6 bases, with 7 bases between. The CDR3 contains 13 residues. CDR3 in DNA: TGCGCCAGCAGCTCGCTAGTTAATTCACCCCTCCACTTT. Encoded protein: CASSSLVNSPLHF.